A single sample is the source of the 24 T cell receptor beta chains below, sequenced in a study of blood T cell repertoires in COVID-19. Profiled with immunoSEQ multiplex PCR; TCRdb holds only in-frame clones, not every one. The sample lists about 300,000 clones, approximately 88% seen once, with more than 6.5% in the top ten. Sequencing was done on a sample of peripheral blood. Every receptor here comes from a woman aged 30 to 39 who had recovered from COVID-19.

This chain joins TRBV2 and TRBJ2-7; D call uncertain. Trimming stripped 5 bases from V and 3 bases from J, with 11 bases between. CDR1 SNHLY and CDR2 FYNNEI come from the germline V gene. The CDR3 covers 13 residues. The CDR3 is CASSSLLNYEQYF. In DNA, the CDR3 is TGTGCCAGCAGTTCGCTACTAAACTACGAGCAGTACTTC.

In its sample, this clone was seen once. The genes are TRBV4-2 and TRBJ2-5; D is perhaps TRBD1 (5 bases). The CDR3 is 15 residues long. The germline V gene encodes CDR1 LGHNA and CDR2 YNFKEQ. V dropped 2 bases and J dropped 0 bases, with 10 bases sitting between them. The CDR3 region is CASSQKRGYQETQYF. In DNA form, the CDR3 reads TGTGCCAGCAGCCAAAAAAGGGGTTACCAAGAGACCCAGTACTTC.

In DNA form, the CDR3 reads TGTGCCAGCAGTTGGGCGGGGCCGAGCTCCTACAATGAGCAGTTCTTC. Its translation: CASSWAGPSSYNEQFF. The chain has TRBV27 and TRBJ2-1; D is perhaps TRBD2 (6 bases). Trimming removed 4 bases at V and 0 bases at J, with 13 bases between. The CDR3 is 16 amino acids. Looked up from germline, CDR1 is MNHEY and CDR2 is SMNVEV (reference sequence).

The V gene is TRBV2, the J gene TRBJ2-7, with TRBD1 identical over 9 bases. The CDR3 spans 8 residues. The germline gives CDR1 SNHLY, CDR2 FYNNEI. CDR3 protein: CASSGQGV. In DNA form, the CDR3 reads TGTGCCAGCAGCGGACAGGGGGTC.

The chain links TRBV6-5 to TRBJ1-4; 9 bases match TRBD1. From germline, CDR1 is MNHEY and CDR2 SVGAGI. The CDR3 has 14 residues. V was pared by 2 bases and J by 8 bases, with 3 bases of the junction left unmatched. CDR3 sequence: CASSYTGGREKLFF. As DNA, the CDR3 is TGTGCCAGCAGTTACACAGGGGGCAGGGAAAAACTGTTTTTT.

This rearrangement joins TRBV27 to TRBJ1-6; no clear D. The V gene's germline CDR1 is MNHEY and CDR2 SMNVEV (reference sequence). The CDR3 spans 14 residues. Deletions cut 6 bases from V and 8 bases from J, with 14 bases between. CDR3 region: CASSPRSGDSPLHF. The CDR3 DNA follows: TGTGCCAGCAGCCCCCGGAGCGGGGATTCACCCCTCCACTTT.

The V gene is TRBV6-2 or TRBV6-3, the J gene TRBJ1-1, with D possibly TRBD1 on 6 matching bases. The V end lost 5 bases, the J end lost 5 bases, and 18 bases lay between the germline ends. The CDR3 loop spans 15 amino acids. Germline assignment: CDR1 MNHEY and CDR2 SVGEGT. In DNA form, the CDR3 reads TGTGCCAGCAGTACACCCGGGGGGGGGCGAACTGAAGCTTTCTTT. Amino acids: CASSTPGGGRTEAFF.

The genes are TRBV5-1 and TRBJ1-2; TRBD1 matches at 10 bases. Per the germline V gene, CDR1 is SGHRS and CDR2 is YFSETQ. V was pared by 5 bases and J by 8 bases, with 12 bases of the junction left unmatched. The CDR3 is 15 amino acids. In nucleotides, the CDR3 is TGCGCCAGCAGTCTTAATGGGGGACAGGGGTACGGCTACACCTTC. As protein: CASSLNGGQGYGYTF.

The rearrangement links TRBV12-3 or TRBV12-4 to TRBJ2-5, with D hard to call. This CDR3 has 12 amino acids. V gave up 1 base and J gave up 4 bases, with 4 bases separating them. CDR3 amino acids: CASSLDGETQYF. DNA of the CDR3: TGTGCCAGCAGTTTAGACGGAGAGACCCAGTACTTC.

CDR3 protein: CSVNSGGGTDTQYF. In nucleotides, the CDR3 is TGCAGCGTTAATAGCGGGGGGGGCACAGATACGCAGTATTTT. V usage is TRBV29-1 and J usage is TRBJ2-3, with 11 bases matching TRBD2. V was clipped by 5 bases and J by 1 base; unmatched bases: 2. This CDR3 comprises 14 residues. Looked up from germline, CDR1 is SQVTM and CDR2 is ANQGSEA.

The V and J genes are TRBV7-3 and TRBJ2-7; D possibly corresponds to TRBD1 (6 bases). CDR1 is SGHTA, CDR2 FQGTGA, per germline. With 0 bases removed from V and 8 bases from J, the gap between germline ends came to 11 bases. CDR3 length equals 13 residues. The CDR3 sequence: CASSLTSQGQQYF. CDR3 DNA sequence: TGTGCCAGCAGCTTAACGTCACAGGGACAGCAGTACTTC.

The chain links TRBV3-1 (or the pseudogene TRBV3-2) to TRBJ2-1; maybe TRBD2 (5 bases). With 7 bases removed from V and 9 bases from J, the gap between germline ends came to 16 bases. This CDR3 has 13 amino acids. Germline V lookup: CDR1 LGHDT, CDR2 YNNKEL (reference sequence). In DNA, the CDR3 is TGTGCCAGCACGGAGACATCCAGCGGTGAGCAGTTCTTC. This sequence encodes CASTETSSGEQFF.

The chain joins TRBV30 to TRBJ2-3; the D is unclear. The CDR3 contains 14 residues. Looked up from germline, CDR1 is GTSNPN and CDR2 is SVGIG (reference sequence). Trimming stripped 0 bases from V and 0 bases from J, with 7 bases between. CDR3 sequence (DNA): TGTGCCTGGAGTGTACTGCGGAGCACAGATACGCAGTATTTT. Its translation: CAWSVLRSTDTQYF.

J is TRBJ1-2 and V is TRBV5-4; 9 nucleotides line up with TRBD1. Germline loops: CDR1 SGHNT, CDR2 YYREEE (reference sequence). V shed 1 base, J shed 8 bases, and the junction held 9 bases outside the gene matches. The CDR3 is 15 amino acids. The chain's CDR3 is CASSLSRTGERGYTF. Written as DNA, the CDR3 is TGTGCCAGCAGCTTGTCCCGGACAGGGGAACGGGGCTACACCTTC.

CDR3 bases: TGTGCCAGCAGTTTATCGCCAGATCAGCCCCAGCATTTT. Translating it yields CASSLSPDQPQHF. The chain is built from TRBV27 and TRBJ1-5; D ambiguous. Germline V CDR1 and CDR2: MNHEY, SMNVEV (reference sequence). Trimming took off 0 bases at V and 5 bases at J, with 5 bases between the two ends. This CDR3 has 13 amino acids.

This clone was seen a handful of times. This sequence joins TRBV6-1 and TRBJ2-2; possibly TRBD2 for D (6 bases). The CDR3 is 17 amino acids. V lost 0 bases to trimming and J lost 5 bases, with 16 bases between them. Germline CDR1 reads MNHNS; CDR2 reads SASEGT. The CDR3 loop is CASSEALTGGFTGELFF. The CDR3 bases are TGTGCCAGCAGTGAAGCGCTAACTGGGGGGTTTACCGGGGAGCTGTTTTTT.

The chain uses TRBV18 and TRBJ2-5; D may be TRBD1 (6 bases). The germline V gene encodes CDR1 KGHSH and CDR2 LQKENI. The V end lost 3 bases, the J end lost 2 bases, and 10 bases lay between the germline ends. The CDR3 spans 14 residues. CDR3 bases: TGTGCCAGCTCACCGACAGGCTTGCAAGAGACCCAGTACTTC. This translates into CASSPTGLQETQYF.

The V call is TRBV3-1 (or the pseudogene TRBV3-2), the J call TRBJ2-2; D is possibly TRBD2 (5 bases). The V end was cut by 1 base, the J end by 4 bases, with 10 bases between. This CDR3 region has 15 residues. Germline assignment: CDR1 LGHDT and CDR2 YNNKEL (reference sequence). CDR3 in amino acids: CASSQAGSTTGELFF. CDR3 in DNA: TGTGCCAGCAGCCAAGCGGGATCGACCACCGGGGAGCTGTTTTTT.

The CDR3 nucleotides are TGTGCCAGCAGCCCTGAAAACCCGGGACAGGGGGCGATGAGAGGCTACACCTTC. It is translated as CASSPENPGQGAMRGYTF. The chain couples TRBV9 to TRBJ1-2; 12 bases are a match to TRBD1. The CDR3 totals 18 residues. The V gene's germline CDR1 is SGDLS and CDR2 YYNGEE. V lost 4 bases, J lost 8 bases, and 18 bases stayed unmatched.

The chain joins TRBV28 to TRBJ1-4; 8 bases match TRBD1. With 2 bases clipped from V and 1 base from J, the junction kept 6 bases outside the gene matches. This CDR3 has 17 amino acids. Per the germline V gene, CDR1 is MDHEN and CDR2 is SYDVKM. CDR3: CASSLGDRLGTNEKLFF. The CDR3, as DNA: TGTGCCAGCAGTTTAGGGGACAGGCTGGGAACTAATGAAAAACTGTTTTTT.

The chain is built from TRBV5-1 and TRBJ2-3; TRBD2 is a possible D gene (6 bases). V was clipped by 4 bases and J by 6 bases, with 12 bases between them. There are 13 residues in the CDR3. Germline values: CDR1 SGHRS, CDR2 YFSETQ. The CDR3 is CASSRGTGDTQYF. The CDR3 DNA reads as TGCGCCAGCAGCCGGGGGACGGGGGATACGCAGTATTTT.

The chain has TRBV6-1 and TRBJ2-3, with TRBD2 as a possible D gene (6 bases). This CDR3 region has 14 residues. CDR1 is MNHNS, CDR2 SASEGT, per germline. Trimming removed 3 bases at V and 2 bases at J, with 9 bases between. The CDR3, as DNA: TGTGCCAGCAGTGACGGGGGATCCACAGATACGCAGTATTTT. This codes for CASSDGGSTDTQYF.

This chain uses TRBV15 with TRBJ2-1; TRBD2 agrees at 10 bases. This CDR3 region has 16 residues. V gave up 3 bases and J gave up 5 bases; unmatched junction bases: 7. The germline CDR1 and CDR2 sequences are LNHNV and YYDKDF (reference sequence). The CDR3 DNA reads as TGTGCCACCAGCAGTCGAGCGGGGGGGAGGAACAATGAGCAGTTCTTC. Its translation: CATSSRAGGRNNEQFF.

The chain couples TRBV28 to TRBJ2-3, with a tentative D call TRBD1 (5 bases). The CDR3 is made up of 13 amino acids. Germline V lookup: CDR1 MDHEN, CDR2 SYDVKM. Trimming stripped 9 bases from V and 4 bases from J, with 14 bases between. DNA of the CDR3: TGTGCCAGTCTAAGCCAGGGCGCAGATACGCAGTATTTT. Amino acid sequence: CASLSQGADTQYF.